A selection of T cell receptor beta chains follows, all from one sample in a study of cytomegalovirus exposure and HLA in healthy donors. The assay was immunoSEQ multiplex PCR, and TCRdb's table has in-frame clones only and misses some. The table includes fewer than 250,000 clones, around 87% detected once. The sequenced sample consisted of PBMCs. The receptors were gathered from a boy under 10 years old in good health and CMV-seronegative. Each CDR3 is given with its conserved first and last residue. D genes are given only for firm matches.

J gene: TRBJ2-3
D gene: NA
V gene: TRBV6-1
CDR3 protein: CASSEDGDTQYF

J gene: TRBJ1-2
D gene: TRBD1
V gene: TRBV7-2
CDR3 protein: CASSRRQGSNYGYTF

J gene: TRBJ1-2
D gene: TRBD1
V gene: TRBV6-1
CDR3 protein: CASSAPRDRHGYTF

J gene: TRBJ2-7
D gene: TRBD1
V gene: TRBV4-1
CDR3 protein: CASSQETGAYEQYF

J gene: TRBJ1-5
D gene: TRBD1
V gene: TRBV4-1
CDR3 protein: CASSQDLSRGYQPQHF

J gene: TRBJ2-2
D gene: NA
V gene: TRBV19
CDR3 protein: CASSTSVGGDTGELFF

J gene: TRBJ2-5
D gene: TRBD2
V gene: TRBV5-1
CDR3 protein: CASSLGTSEETQYF

J gene: TRBJ1-4
D gene: NA
V gene: TRBV5-1
CDR3 protein: CASSLRSTNEKLFF

J gene: TRBJ2-3
D gene: NA
V gene: TRBV10-1
CDR3 protein: CASSLSTDTQYF

J gene: TRBJ2-5
D gene: NA
V gene: TRBV19
CDR3 protein: CASSPWTARGNLGETQYF

J gene: TRBJ1-1
D gene: TRBD1
V gene: TRBV2
CDR3 protein: CASSRQGEGPAAFF

J gene: TRBJ2-5
D gene: NA
V gene: TRBV7-8
CDR3 protein: CASSWGQQETQYF

J gene: TRBJ2-4
D gene: TRBD2
V gene: TRBV10-1
CDR3 protein: CASSESETSGGVKNIQYF

J gene: TRBJ2-7
D gene: NA
V gene: TRBV27
CDR3 protein: CASSFGWKDYEQYF

J gene: TRBJ2-5
D gene: NA
V gene: TRBV25-1
CDR3 protein: CASSELGLQETQYF

J gene: TRBJ1-6
D gene: NA
V gene: TRBV7-9
CDR3 protein: CASSSGGAPNSPLHF

J gene: TRBJ2-4
D gene: NA
V gene: TRBV19
CDR3 protein: CASSTELGNIQYF

J gene: TRBJ2-3
D gene: NA
V gene: TRBV11-2
CDR3 protein: CASILPPDTQYF

J gene: TRBJ2-3
D gene: TRBD1
V gene: TRBV7-9
CDR3 protein: CASSLDFMGQGKTDTQYF

J gene: TRBJ2-7
D gene: NA
V gene: TRBV5-1
CDR3 protein: CASSLTESYEQYF

J gene: TRBJ2-7
D gene: NA
V gene: TRBV21-1
CDR3 protein: CASRKRQRDYLTISSYEQYF

J gene: TRBJ2-2
D gene: NA
V gene: TRBV19
CDR3 protein: CASSITGNTGELFF

J gene: TRBJ2-7
D gene: NA
V gene: TRBV28
CDR3 protein: CASSPHYEQYF

J gene: TRBJ2-4
D gene: NA
V gene: TRBV28
CDR3 protein: CASTREDIQYF